The 21 T cell receptor beta chains given below trace back to one sample, sequenced in a study of monozygotic twins with inflammatory bowel disease. TCRdb re-called the 5' RACE reads and shows each CDR3 protein once, DNA omitted. In all, the sample yields a few hundred thousand distinct CDR3 sequences. Sequences were obtained from blood. The receptors originated from a human donor with ulcerative colitis or Crohn's disease, or a healthy co-twin of an affected twin (not recorded which).

This chain links TRBV6-1 with TRBJ1-6. From germline, CDR1 is MNHNS and CDR2 SASEGT. The CDR3 extends over 16 amino acids. The CDR3 protein is CASILATSSYNSPLHF.

The chain combines TRBV7-2 with TRBJ2-2. CDR1 and CDR2 (germline): SGHTA, FQGNSA. The CDR3 runs 15 residues. This CDR3 reads CASSLSQINTGELFF.

The V and J genes are TRBV10-3 and TRBJ2-2; TCRdb reports TRBD2, a call that lacks DNA to check it against. The CDR3 is 18 amino acids. Germline CDR1 is ENHRY and CDR2 is SYGVKD. The CDR3 loop reads CAISDQDSGGSFTGELFF.

The chain employs TRBV27 and TRBJ2-1; the TCRdb call, TRBD2, lacks DNA for checking. CDR3 length: 12 residues. Per the germline V gene, CDR1 is MNHEY and CDR2 is SMNVEV (reference sequence). CDR3 region: CASTTSNNEQFF.

This sequence joins TRBV7-9 and TRBJ1-2; TCRdb selects TRBD1, and the lack of DNA leaves this call unchecked. CDR3 size: 16 residues. Germline assignment: CDR1 SEHNR and CDR2 FQNEAQ (reference sequence). CDR3 sequence reads: CASSIGTGNANYGYTF. The full variable domain, rest sourced from reference TRBV7-9 and TRBJ1-2, is DTGVSQNPRHKITKRGQNVTFRCDPISEHNRLYWYRQTLGQGPEFLTYFQNEAQLEKSRLLSDRFSAERPKGSFSTLEIQRTEQGDSAMYLCASSIGTGNANYGYTFGSGTRLTVV.

The gene calls are TRBV18 and TRBJ1-5; no DNA is available, so the TRBD1 call from TCRdb remains unchecked. This CDR3 has 14 amino acids. The germline V gene encodes CDR1 KGHSH and CDR2 LQKENI. The CDR3: CASSPGDTNQPQHF.

V gene TRBV12-3 or TRBV12-4 combines with J gene TRBJ1-2. CDR3 length equals 14 residues. CDR3 region: CASSFRGREGGYTF.

The chain combines TRBV7-8 with TRBJ2-1; no DNA is available, so the TRBD2 call from TCRdb remains unchecked. The CDR3 has 16 amino acids. Germline CDR1 is SGHVS and CDR2 is FQNEAQ. The CDR3 sequence: CASSPSGGTTHNEQFF.

CDR3 sequence reads: CASSFDTVVEQYF. V is TRBV5-5 and J is TRBJ2-7; TCRdb outputs TRBD1, but without DNA this stays unchecked. This CDR3 has 13 residues. Germline lookup yields CDR1 SGHKS and CDR2 YYEKEE (reference sequence).

Here the CDR3 reads CASSLGQLIQYF. The rearrangement links TRBV7-2 to TRBJ2-4; without DNA, the TCRdb call of TRBD1 cannot be checked. Germline CDR1 SGHTA, CDR2 FQGNSA. The CDR3 is made up of 12 amino acids.

The chain employs TRBV5-1 and TRBJ1-1; TCRdb calls TRBD1, which cannot be checked without DNA. The CDR3 extends over 13 amino acids. Germline V gene sequence: CDR1 SGHRS, CDR2 YFSETQ. CDR3 loop: CASSRGQGDEAFF.

The chain recombines TRBV4-1 with TRBJ2-5. The CDR3 totals 11 residues. CDR1 is MGHRA and CDR2 is YSYEKL in the germline V gene. CDR3 in amino acids: CASSQRETQYF.

The chain carries TRBV7-6 and TRBJ2-3; TCRdb's assignment of TRBD1 cannot be checked, as there is no DNA. This CDR3 is 15 amino acids long. Germline-derived CDR1 and CDR2 are SGHVS and FNYEAQ. CDR3 protein: CASSLGSGGLDTQYF. The full variable domain, in which reference TRBV7-6 and TRBJ2-3 provide the parts outside the CDR3, is GAGVSQSPRYKVTKRGQDVALRCDPISGHVSLYWYRQALGQGPEFLTYFNYEAQQDKSGLPNDRFSAERPEGSISTLTIQRTEQRDSAMYRCASSLGSGGLDTQYFGPGTRLTVL.

The V gene is TRBV5-1, the J gene TRBJ1-2. CDR1 and CDR2 from the germline V gene are SGHRS and YFSETQ. This CDR3 is built from 13 residues. The chain's CDR3 is CVSKVQGLFGYTF.

The CDR3 protein is CASSVTTSRQFF. The chain couples TRBV5-6 to TRBJ2-1. The V gene's germline CDR1 is SGHDT and CDR2 YYEEEE. This CDR3 spans 12 amino acids. Full variable domain (remainder filled in from reference TRBV5-6 and TRBJ2-1): DAGVTQSPTHLIKTRGQQVTLRCSPKSGHDTVSWYQQALGQGPQFIFQYYEEEERQRGNFPDRFSGHQFPNYSSELNVNALLLGDSALYLCASSVTTSRQFFGPGTRLTVL.

This chain joins TRBV7-2 and TRBJ2-5; TCRdb picks TRBD1, but there is no DNA to check that call. The V gene's germline CDR1 is SGHTA and CDR2 FQGNSA. The CDR3 contains 15 residues. The CDR3 reads CASSSYGTLQETQYF.

The chain has TRBV30 and TRBJ2-1; TCRdb's D call of TRBD1 is untestable without DNA. This CDR3 has 13 amino acids. Germline V gives CDR1 GTSNPN, CDR2 SVGIG (reference sequence). CDR3 amino acids: CASLGQGPYEQFF.

The chain links TRBV7-2 to TRBJ2-5; lacking DNA, the TRBD2 call made by TCRdb goes unchecked. CDR1 and CDR2 (germline): SGHTA, FQGNSA. This CDR3 is built from 17 residues. The CDR3 loop is CASSGWGTSGIQETQYF.

The chain links TRBV7-2 to TRBJ1-5. The V gene's germline CDR1 is SGHTA and CDR2 FQGNSA. The CDR3 totals 15 residues. The CDR3 spells CASSLGLTYNQPQHF.

This rearrangement joins TRBV18 to TRBJ2-2. This CDR3 is built from 16 residues. CDR1 is KGHSH, CDR2 LQKENI, per germline. The CDR3 protein is CASSPPNIKSTGELFF.

The chain links TRBV20-1 to TRBJ2-1. Germline CDR1 is DFQATT and CDR2 is SNEGSKA (reference sequence). The CDR3 is 13 amino acids. The CDR3 sequence: CSARPRSRNEQFF.